This TCR beta chain is from a study of T cell responses to AZD1222 COVID-19 vaccine. Assay used: immunoSEQ multiplex PCR; TCRdb lists only in-frame clones, some missing. This sample has about 270,000 clones; 90% to 95% occur once, and the top ten carry roughly 0.6%. Worth noting for this clone: What it recognizes is unknown.

V gave up 4 bases and J gave up 0 bases, with 19 bases separating them. Germline assignment: CDR1 MGHRA and CDR2 YSYEKL. The CDR3 totals 18 residues. The study pooled second doses at about 4 or about 12 weeks. Broader study findings: AZD1222 recipients seropositive at baseline numbered only six or seven. Possibly, clonal diversity was underestimated; donors were largely white British and included more females.

The chain joins TRBV4-1 to TRBJ2-1; D may be TRBD1 or TRBD2 (5 bases each). The receptor was isolated from an adult who received the AZD1222 COVID-19 vaccine. Sample: peripheral blood, taken 28 days after the second AZD1222 dose. CDR3 amino acids: CASSRTWDPQSSYNEQFF. DNA for the CDR3: TGCGCCAGCAGCCGAACATGGGACCCTCAGAGCTCCTACAATGAGCAGTTCTTC.